The present T cell receptor beta chain was sequenced within a study of T cells in Graves' hyperthyroidism and ophthalmopathy. Study outcomes and limitations: Ophthalmopathy stood apart from stable hyperthyroidism in a 13 V-J model.

Amplification yielded TCR beta CDR3 regions, with RNA transcripts as the source. HTBI primers were the set used in a first-round RT-PCR of the TCR CDR3. From the multiplex PCR reads, TCRdb called clonotypes with MiXCR, one entry per CDR3 protein. The sample lists fewer than 850,000 distinct CDR3 sequences; 17% were seen once. The CDR3 is 13 residues long. Between the trimmed V and J ends, which lost 7 bases and 4 bases, there was a span of 14 bases. Germline lookup yields CDR1 SEHNR and CDR2 FQNEAQ (reference sequence). Graves' hyperthyroidism qualified as stable when ophthalmopathy did not progress within 18 months. Details on this clonotype: Its antigen is not known.

V gene TRBV7-9 combines with J gene TRBJ2-7; D uncertain. Specimen: blood. The TCR originated in a man in his fifties with Graves' hyperthyroidism. The CDR3 DNA reads TGTGCCAGCAACTCCTCGTTGGCTTACGAGCAGTACTTC. Residues: CASNSSLAYEQYF.